Below, 7 T cell receptor beta chains from the same sample are listed, as sequenced in a study of T cell changes during pregnancy in multiple sclerosis. Only in-frame clones appear in the TCRdb table, and some are missing; sequencing was by immunoSEQ multiplex PCR. The table shows fewer than 65,000 clones, with 92% occurring only once. The source was CD4+ T cells from peripheral blood mononuclear cells, collected after pregnancy. The receptors originated from a female donor with multiple sclerosis, enrolled in a pregnancy study.

The V gene is TRBV7-8, the J gene TRBJ2-1; the match to TRBD2 covers 8 bases. Germline-derived CDR1 and CDR2 are SGHVS and FQNEAQ. CDR3 length equals 16 residues. Trimming took 1 base from V and 7 from J; bases not matched to a gene: 9. CDR3 in DNA: TGTGCCAGCAGCTTAGGGTTGGGGGCGGGAGGAAATGAGCAGTTCTTC. It specifies CASSLGLGAGGNEQFF.

The chain employs TRBV6-1 and TRBJ2-2, with TRBD1 as a possible D gene (7 bases). CDR3 length: 15 residues. Germline V lookup: CDR1 MNHNS, CDR2 SASEGT. The ends were cut back, 3 bases at V and 7 bases at J, with 15 bases in the middle. Written as DNA, the CDR3 is TGTGCCAGCAGTGAGCGGGGACAGACCAGCGGGGAGCTGTTTTTT. Its translation: CASSERGQTSGELFF.

This chain connects TRBV5-8 to TRBJ2-7, with 7 bases identical to TRBD2. The CDR3 is 14 amino acids. The J segment lost 2 bases and the V segment lost 0 bases, leaving 2 bases of the junction unmatched. CDR1 is SGHTS and CDR2 is YDEGEE in the germline V gene. Here the CDR3 reads CASSLGGSTYEQYF. The CDR3 DNA follows: TGTGCCAGCAGCTTGGGCGGGAGCACCTACGAGCAGTACTTC.

The genes are TRBV2 and TRBJ2-3; TRBD1 matches 8 bases. Trimming took 5 bases from V and 4 from J; bases not matched to a gene: 5. Germline V gene lookup returns CDR1 SNHLY and CDR2 FYNNEI. The CDR3 extends over 14 amino acids. The DNA of the CDR3 is TGTGCCAGCAGTTTGGACAGGGCCCCAGATACGCAGTATTTT. Residues: CASSLDRAPDTQYF.

This clone occurred a few times. The rearrangement uses TRBV19 and TRBJ2-7, with D possibly being TRBD2 (5 bases). Germline-derived CDR1 and CDR2 are LNHDA and SQIVND (reference sequence). V dropped 4 bases and J dropped 3 bases, with 7 bases sitting between them. The CDR3 loop spans 12 amino acids. CDR3 DNA sequence: TGTGCCAGTAGTACGGGATTCTACGAGCAGTACTTC. This gives the protein CASSTGFYEQYF.

This chain connects TRBV5-5 to TRBJ1-2; the D gene is possibly TRBD1 (5 bases). The CDR3 covers 15 residues. Trimming shortened V by 4 bases and J by 6 bases, and 19 bases separated the two germline ends. The germline V gene has CDR1 SGHKS and CDR2 YYEKEE (reference sequence). CDR3 loop: CASSPGQGGFNGYTF. CDR3 in DNA: TGTGCCAGCAGCCCAGGACAAGGCGGATTTAATGGCTACACCTTC.

The chain links TRBV5-1 to TRBJ2-1; 10 bases match TRBD2. CDR1 is SGHRS and CDR2 is YFSETQ in the germline V gene. The CDR3 has 20 residues. J was trimmed by 8 bases and V by 0 bases; bases with no gene match: 20. The CDR3 sequence is CASSLGPQGSASGSSYEQFF. The CDR3 DNA reads as TGCGCCAGCAGCTTGGGGCCACAGGGGTCCGCTAGCGGGAGCAGCTATGAGCAGTTCTTC.